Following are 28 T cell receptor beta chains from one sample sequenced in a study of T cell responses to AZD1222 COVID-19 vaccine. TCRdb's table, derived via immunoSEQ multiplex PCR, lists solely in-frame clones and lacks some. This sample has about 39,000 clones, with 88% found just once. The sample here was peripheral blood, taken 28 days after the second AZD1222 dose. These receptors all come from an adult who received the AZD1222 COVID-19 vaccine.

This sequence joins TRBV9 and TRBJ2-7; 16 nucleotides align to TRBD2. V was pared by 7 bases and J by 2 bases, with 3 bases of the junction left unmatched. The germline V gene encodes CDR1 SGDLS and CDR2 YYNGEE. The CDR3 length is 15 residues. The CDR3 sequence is CASGGLAGGTYEQYF. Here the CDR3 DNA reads TGTGCCAGCGGGGGACTAGCGGGAGGGACCTACGAGCAGTACTTC.

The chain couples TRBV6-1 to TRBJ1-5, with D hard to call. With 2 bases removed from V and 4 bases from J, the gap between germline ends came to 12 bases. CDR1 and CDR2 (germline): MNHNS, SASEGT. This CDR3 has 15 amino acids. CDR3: CASSEPGESNQPQHF. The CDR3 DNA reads TGTGCCAGCAGTGAACCAGGAGAAAGTAATCAGCCCCAGCATTTT.

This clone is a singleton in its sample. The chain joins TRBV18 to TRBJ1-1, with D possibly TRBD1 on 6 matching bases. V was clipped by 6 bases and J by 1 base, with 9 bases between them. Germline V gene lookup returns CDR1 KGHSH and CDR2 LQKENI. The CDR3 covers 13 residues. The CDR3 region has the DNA TGTGCCAGCTCCCCGACAGGGAACACTGAAGCTTTCTTT. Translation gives CASSPTGNTEAFF.

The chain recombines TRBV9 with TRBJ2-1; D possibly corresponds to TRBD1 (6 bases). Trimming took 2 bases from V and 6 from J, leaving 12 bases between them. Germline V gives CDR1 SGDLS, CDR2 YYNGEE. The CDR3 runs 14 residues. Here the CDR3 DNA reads TGTGCCAGCAGCGTCACAGGGAGAAGCAATGAGCAGTTCTTC. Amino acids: CASSVTGRSNEQFF.

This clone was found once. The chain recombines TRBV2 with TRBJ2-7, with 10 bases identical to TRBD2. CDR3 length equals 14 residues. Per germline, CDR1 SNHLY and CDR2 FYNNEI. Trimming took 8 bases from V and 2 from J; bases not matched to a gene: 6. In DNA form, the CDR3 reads TGTGCCAGCGCCAGGAGCGGGAGGGCCTACGAGCAGTACTTC. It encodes CASARSGRAYEQYF.

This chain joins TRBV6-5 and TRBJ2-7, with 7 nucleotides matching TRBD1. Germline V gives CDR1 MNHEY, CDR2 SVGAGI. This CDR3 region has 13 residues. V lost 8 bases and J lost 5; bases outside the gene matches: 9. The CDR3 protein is CASSSQGVNEQYF. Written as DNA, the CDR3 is TGTGCCAGCTCAAGCCAGGGGGTAAACGAGCAGTACTTC.

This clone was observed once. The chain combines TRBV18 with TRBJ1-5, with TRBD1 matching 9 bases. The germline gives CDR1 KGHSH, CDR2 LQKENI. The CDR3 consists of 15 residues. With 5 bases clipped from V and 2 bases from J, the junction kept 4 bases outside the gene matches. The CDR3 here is CASSTQGAGNQPQHF. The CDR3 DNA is TGTGCCAGCTCAACACAGGGGGCAGGCAATCAGCCCCAGCATTTT.

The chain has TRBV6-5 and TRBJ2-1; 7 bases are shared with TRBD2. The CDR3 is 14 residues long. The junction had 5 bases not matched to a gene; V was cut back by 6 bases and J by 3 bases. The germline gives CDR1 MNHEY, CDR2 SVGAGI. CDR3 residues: CASRDGGGYNEQFF. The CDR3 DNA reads TGTGCCAGCAGGGATGGGGGGGGCTACAATGAGCAGTTCTTC.

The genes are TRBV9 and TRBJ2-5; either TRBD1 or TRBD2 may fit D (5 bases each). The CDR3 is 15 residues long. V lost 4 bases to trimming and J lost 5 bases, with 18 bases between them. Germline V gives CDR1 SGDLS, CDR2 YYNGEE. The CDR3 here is CASSPGALLGETQYF. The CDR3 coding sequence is TGTGCCAGCAGCCCCGGGGCCCTTTTGGGGGAGACCCAGTACTTC. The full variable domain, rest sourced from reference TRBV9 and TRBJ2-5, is DSGVTQTPKHLITATGQRVTLRCSPRSGDLSVYWYQQSLDQGLQFLIQYYNGEERAKGNILERFSAQQFPDLHSELNLSSLELGDSALYFCASSPGALLGETQYFGPGTRLLVL.

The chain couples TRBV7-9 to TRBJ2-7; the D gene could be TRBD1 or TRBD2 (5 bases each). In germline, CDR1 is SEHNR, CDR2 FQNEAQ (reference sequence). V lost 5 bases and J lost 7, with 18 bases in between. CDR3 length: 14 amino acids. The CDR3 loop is CASSRGPWEGEQYF. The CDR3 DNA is TGTGCCAGCAGCCGGGGACCCTGGGAAGGGGAGCAGTACTTC.

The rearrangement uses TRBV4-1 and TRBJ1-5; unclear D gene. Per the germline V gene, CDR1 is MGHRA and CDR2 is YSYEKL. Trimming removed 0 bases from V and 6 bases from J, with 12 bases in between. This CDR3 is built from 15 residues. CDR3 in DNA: TGCGCCAGCAGCCAAGATCACGGGAGTATTCAGCCCCAGCATTTT. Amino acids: CASSQDHGSIQPQHF.

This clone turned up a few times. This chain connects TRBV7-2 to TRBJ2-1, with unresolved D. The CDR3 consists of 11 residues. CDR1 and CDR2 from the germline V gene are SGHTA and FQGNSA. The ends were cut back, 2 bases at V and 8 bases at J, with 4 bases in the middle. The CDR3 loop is CASSLLDEQFF. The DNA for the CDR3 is TGTGCCAGCAGCTTACTGGATGAGCAGTTCTTC.

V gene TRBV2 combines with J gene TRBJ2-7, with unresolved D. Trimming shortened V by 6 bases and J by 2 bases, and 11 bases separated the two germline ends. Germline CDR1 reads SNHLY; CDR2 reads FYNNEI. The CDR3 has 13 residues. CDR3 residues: CASSRTDTYEQYF. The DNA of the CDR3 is TGTGCCAGCAGCCGGACCGATACCTACGAGCAGTACTTC. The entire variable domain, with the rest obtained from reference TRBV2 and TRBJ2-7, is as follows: EPEVTQTPSHQVTQMGQEVILRCVPISNHLYFYWYRQILGQKVEFLVSFYNNEISEKSEIFDDQFSVERPDGSNFTLKIRSTKLEDSAMYFCASSRTDTYEQYFGPGTRLTVT.

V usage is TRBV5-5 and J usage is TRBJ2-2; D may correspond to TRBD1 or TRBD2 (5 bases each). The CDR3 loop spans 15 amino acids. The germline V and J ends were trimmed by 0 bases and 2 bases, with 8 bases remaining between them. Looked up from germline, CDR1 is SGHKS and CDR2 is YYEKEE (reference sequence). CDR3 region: CASSLAGLNTGELFF. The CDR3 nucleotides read TGTGCCAGCAGCTTGGCGGGGCTAAACACCGGGGAGCTGTTTTTT.

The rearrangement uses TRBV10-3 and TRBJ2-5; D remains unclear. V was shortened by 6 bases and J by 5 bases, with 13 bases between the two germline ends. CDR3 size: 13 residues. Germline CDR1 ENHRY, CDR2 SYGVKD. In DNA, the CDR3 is TGTGCCATCAGGGCCAGCCTAGAGGAGACCCAGTACTTC. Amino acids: CAIRASLEETQYF.

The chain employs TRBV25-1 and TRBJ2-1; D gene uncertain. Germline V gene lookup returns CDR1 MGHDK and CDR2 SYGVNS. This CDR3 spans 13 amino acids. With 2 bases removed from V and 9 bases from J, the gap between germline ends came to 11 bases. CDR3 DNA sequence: TGTGCCAGCAGTGAAGTCAGACGTCCTGAGCAGTTCTTC. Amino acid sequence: CASSEVRRPEQFF.

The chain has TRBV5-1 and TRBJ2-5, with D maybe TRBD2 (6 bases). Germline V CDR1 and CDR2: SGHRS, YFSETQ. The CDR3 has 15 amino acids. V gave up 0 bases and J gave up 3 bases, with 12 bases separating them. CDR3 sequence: CASSLGVGGKETQYF. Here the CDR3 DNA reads TGCGCCAGCAGCTTGGGAGTTGGAGGGAAAGAGACCCAGTACTTC. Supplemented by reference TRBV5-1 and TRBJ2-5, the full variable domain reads KAGVTQTPRYLIKTRGQQVTLSCSPISGHRSVSWYQQTPGQGLQFLFEYFSETQRNKGNFPGRFSGRQFSNSRSEMNVSTLELGDSALYLCASSLGVGGKETQYFGPGTRLLVL.

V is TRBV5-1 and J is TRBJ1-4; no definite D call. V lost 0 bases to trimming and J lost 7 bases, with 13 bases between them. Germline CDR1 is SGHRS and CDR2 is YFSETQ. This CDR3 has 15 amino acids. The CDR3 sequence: CASSLEGGEGEKLFF. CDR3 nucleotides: TGCGCCAGCAGCTTGGAGGGAGGTGAAGGTGAAAAACTGTTTTTT. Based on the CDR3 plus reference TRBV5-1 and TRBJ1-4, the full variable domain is KAGVTQTPRYLIKTRGQQVTLSCSPISGHRSVSWYQQTPGQGLQFLFEYFSETQRNKGNFPGRFSGRQFSNSRSEMNVSTLELGDSALYLCASSLEGGEGEKLFFGSGTQLSVL.

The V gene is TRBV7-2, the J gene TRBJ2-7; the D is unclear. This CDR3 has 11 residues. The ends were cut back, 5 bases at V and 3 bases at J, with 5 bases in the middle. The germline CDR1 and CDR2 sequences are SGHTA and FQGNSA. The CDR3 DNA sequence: TGTGCCAGCAGCCTATACTACGAGCAGTACTTC. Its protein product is CASSLYYEQYF.

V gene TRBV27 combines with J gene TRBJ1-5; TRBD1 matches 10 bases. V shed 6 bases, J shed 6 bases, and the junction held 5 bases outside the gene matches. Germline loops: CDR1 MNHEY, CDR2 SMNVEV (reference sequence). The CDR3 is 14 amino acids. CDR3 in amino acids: CASRGTGVSQPQHF. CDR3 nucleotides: TGTGCCAGCAGAGGGACAGGGGTAAGTCAGCCCCAGCATTTT.

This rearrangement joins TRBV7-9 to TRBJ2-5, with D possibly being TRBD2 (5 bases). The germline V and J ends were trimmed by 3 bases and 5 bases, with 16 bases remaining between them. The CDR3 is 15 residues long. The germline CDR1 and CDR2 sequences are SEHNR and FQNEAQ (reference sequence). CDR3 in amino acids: CASSFGQPPGETQYF. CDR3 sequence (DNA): TGTGCCAGCAGCTTCGGGCAGCCACCGGGGGAGACCCAGTACTTC. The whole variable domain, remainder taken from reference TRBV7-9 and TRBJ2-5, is DTGVSQNPRHKITKRGQNVTFRCDPISEHNRLYWYRQTLGQGPEFLTYFQNEAQLEKSRLLSDRFSAERPKGSFSTLEIQRTEQGDSAMYLCASSFGQPPGETQYFGPGTRLLVL.

The CDR3 sequence: CASSQSDRGVGYTF. The CDR3 bases are TGTGCCAGCAGCCAATCAGACAGGGGGGTTGGCTACACCTTC. V and J are TRBV7-3 and TRBJ1-2; 9 bases are shared with TRBD1. Germline V gene sequence: CDR1 SGHTA, CDR2 FQGTGA. CDR3 length: 14 amino acids. V lost 5 bases, J lost 7 bases, and 8 bases stayed unmatched.

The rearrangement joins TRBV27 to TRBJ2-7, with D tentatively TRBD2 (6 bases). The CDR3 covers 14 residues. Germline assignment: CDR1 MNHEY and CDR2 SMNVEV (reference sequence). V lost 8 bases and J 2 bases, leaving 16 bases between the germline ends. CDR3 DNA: TGTGCCAGCGCCGGGACTGCTATGACCTACGAGCAGTACTTC. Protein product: CASAGTAMTYEQYF.

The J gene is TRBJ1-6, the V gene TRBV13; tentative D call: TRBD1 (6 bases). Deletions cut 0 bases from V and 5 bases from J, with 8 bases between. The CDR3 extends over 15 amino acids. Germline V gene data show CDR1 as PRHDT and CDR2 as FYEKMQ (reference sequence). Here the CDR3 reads CASSLGDSNNSPLHF. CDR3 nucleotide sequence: TGTGCCAGCAGCTTAGGGGACAGTAATAATTCACCCCTCCACTTT.

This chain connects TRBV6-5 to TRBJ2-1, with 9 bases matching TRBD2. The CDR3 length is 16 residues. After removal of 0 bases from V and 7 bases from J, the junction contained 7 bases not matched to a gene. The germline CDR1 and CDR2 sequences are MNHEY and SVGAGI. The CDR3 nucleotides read TGTGCCAGCAGTTACTCGAGGGCTAGCGGGACGAATGAGCAGTTCTTC. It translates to CASSYSRASGTNEQFF.

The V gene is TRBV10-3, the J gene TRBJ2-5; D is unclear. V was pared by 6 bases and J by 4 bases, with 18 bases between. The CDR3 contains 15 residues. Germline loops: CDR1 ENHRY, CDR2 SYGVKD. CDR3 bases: TGTGCCATCAGCGTCAGCGACATACCCCCAGAGACCCAGTACTTC. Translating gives CAISVSDIPPETQYF.

CDR3 amino acids: CASSGRLWGGNQPQHF. The CDR3 coding sequence is TGTGCCAGCAGCGGACGCCTATGGGGTGGCAATCAGCCCCAGCATTTT. The chain combines TRBV7-8 with TRBJ1-5; D is ambiguous. The CDR3 loop spans 16 amino acids. Trimming removed 5 bases from V and 2 bases from J, with 16 bases in between. From germline, CDR1 is SGHVS and CDR2 FQNEAQ.

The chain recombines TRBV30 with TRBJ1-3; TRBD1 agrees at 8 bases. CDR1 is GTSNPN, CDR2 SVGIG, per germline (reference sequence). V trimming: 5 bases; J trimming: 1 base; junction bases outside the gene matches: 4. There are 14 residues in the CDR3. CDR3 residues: CAWRRDRSGNTIYF. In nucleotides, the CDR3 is TGTGCCTGGCGTAGGGACAGGTCTGGAAACACCATATATTTT.